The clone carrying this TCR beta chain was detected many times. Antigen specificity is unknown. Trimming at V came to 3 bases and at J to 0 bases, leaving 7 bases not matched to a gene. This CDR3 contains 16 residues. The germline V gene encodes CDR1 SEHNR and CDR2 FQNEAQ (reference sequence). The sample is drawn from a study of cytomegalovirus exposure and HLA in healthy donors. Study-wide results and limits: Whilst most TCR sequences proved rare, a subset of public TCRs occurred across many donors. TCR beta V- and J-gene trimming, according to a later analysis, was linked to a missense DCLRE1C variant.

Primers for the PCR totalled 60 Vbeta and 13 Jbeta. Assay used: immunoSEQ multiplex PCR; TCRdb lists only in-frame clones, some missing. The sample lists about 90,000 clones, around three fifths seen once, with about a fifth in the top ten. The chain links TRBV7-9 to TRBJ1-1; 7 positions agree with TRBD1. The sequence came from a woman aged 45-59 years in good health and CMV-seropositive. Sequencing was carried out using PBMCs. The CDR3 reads CASSFTLQGMNTEAFF. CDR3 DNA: TGTGCCAGCAGCTTCACCTTACAGGGGATGAACACTGAAGCTTTCTTT.